This TCR beta chain derives from a study of response to subunit inactivated influenza vaccine. Germline assignment: CDR1 LGHNA and CDR2 YSLEER. With V trimmed by 0 bases and J by 7 bases, 8 bases remained unmatched. CDR3 length: 16 amino acids. From the RT-PCR reads, TCRdb called clonotypes with MiXCR, one entry per CDR3 protein. The data hold about 570,000 distinct CDR3 sequences, with about 11% observed a single time. This sample also belongs to another study, concerning T cells expressing NK-cell markers. From that second work: 5'RACE template switching with UMIs generated TCR beta cDNA. The dominant NKG2C+ clonotypes represented about 1.0-7.0% of CD8+ T cells in several donors. For a few donors, these clonotypes were likewise the leading ones in the CD3+CD56-NKG2C+ fraction.

The sample was PBMCs from blood, taken on the day of vaccination. This receptor was identified in a man in his fifties or sixties who received an inactivated influenza vaccine. The chain combines TRBV4-3 with TRBJ1-4; TRBD1 matches 7 bases. The CDR3 reads CASSQEVFRGGEKLFF. The CDR3 coding sequence is TGCGCCAGCAGCCAAGAAGTGTTCAGGGGGGGTGAAAAACTGTTTTTT.